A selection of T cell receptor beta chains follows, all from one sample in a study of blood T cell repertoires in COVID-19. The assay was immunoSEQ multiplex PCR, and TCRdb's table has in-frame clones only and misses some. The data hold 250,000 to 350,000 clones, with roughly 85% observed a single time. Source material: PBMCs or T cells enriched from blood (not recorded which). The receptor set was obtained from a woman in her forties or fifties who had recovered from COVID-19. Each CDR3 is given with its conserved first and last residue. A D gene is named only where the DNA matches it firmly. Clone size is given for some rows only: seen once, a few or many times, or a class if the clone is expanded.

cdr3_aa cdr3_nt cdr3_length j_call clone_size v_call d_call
CASSIVAGLAGGQETQYF TGTGCCAGTAGTATAGTTGCGGGACTAGCGGGAGGCCAAGAGACCCAGTACTTC 18 TRBJ2-5 . TRBV19 TRBD2
CASSAYRGMGETQYF TGTGCCAGCAGCGCTTACAGGGGTATGGGAGAGACCCAGTACTTC 15 TRBJ2-5 . TRBV9 TRBD1
CASSQTGGGLREQFF TGTGCCAGCAGCCAAACAGGGGGCGGTTTACGTGAGCAGTTCTTC 15 TRBJ2-1 . TRBV7-2 TRBD1
CASSEWGVGRQETQYF TGTGCCAGCAGTGAGTGGGGGGTGGGGCGACAAGAGACCCAGTACTTC 16 TRBJ2-5 . TRBV6-1 .
CASSANSYEQYF TGTGCCAGCAGCGCGAACTCCTACGAGCAGTACTTC 12 TRBJ2-7 . TRBV25-1 .
CASSQDGRGGKLFF TGTGCCAGCAGCCAAGATGGGCGGGGAGGAAAACTGTTTTTT 14 TRBJ1-4 . TRBV3-1/TRBV3-2 .
CASGLGPRAANTEAFF TGTGCTAGTGGTTTGGGGCCCAGGGCAGCGAACACTGAAGCTTTCTTT 16 TRBJ1-1 . TRBV12-5 .
CASSQGGVQPQHF TGTGCCAGCAGCCAGGGTGGGGTTCAGCCCCAGCATTTT 13 TRBJ1-5 . TRBV7-9 .
CASSESRGEAFF TGTGCCAGCAGTGAATCCAGGGGTGAAGCTTTCTTT 12 TRBJ1-1 few TRBV25-1 .
CASSVHNEQFF TGCGCCAGCAGTGTTCATAATGAGCAGTTCTTC 11 TRBJ2-1 . TRBV10-2 .
CATSRATGGLGNEQFF TGTGCCACCAGCAGGGCCACGGGGGGGCTAGGGAATGAGCAGTTCTTC 16 TRBJ2-1 . TRBV15 TRBD2
CSAAAGLGNTIYF TGCAGCGCGGCGGCAGGGTTGGGAAACACCATATATTTT 13 TRBJ1-3 . TRBV29-1 .